The clone carrying this TCR beta chain was seen at least ten times. Its target is not known. This entry comes from a study of T cells in Graves' hyperthyroidism and ophthalmopathy. Overall study context: Before treatment of any kind, peripheral blood was taken at initial diagnosis. Study conclusions and caveats: The model anticipated ophthalmopathy a median approximately six months pre-onset. Blood shared most expanded thyroid clonotypes above 0.001.

Amplification of TCR beta CDR3 regions used RNA as the template. HTBI primers were employed in a first-round RT-PCR of the TCR CDR3. TCRdb called the multiplex PCR reads again in MiXCR, with one record for every CDR3 protein. This sample has nearly 600,000 distinct CDR3 sequences, with more than 13% found just once. V was cut by 3 bases and J by 2 bases, with 11 bases left in between. In germline, CDR1 is LNHDA, CDR2 SQIVND (reference sequence). CDR3 length: 15 amino acids. This TCR was recovered from a young woman with Graves' ophthalmopathy. The source material was blood. The rearrangement uses TRBV19 and TRBJ2-1; a possible D gene is TRBD2 (6 bases). The CDR3 DNA is TGTGCCAGTAGTATGCGGGGTAGGGCCTACAATGAGCAGTTCTTC. Its translation is CASSMRGRAYNEQFF.